Each of the 6 T cell receptor beta chains below was sequenced from the same sample in a study of cytomegalovirus exposure and HLA in healthy donors. Primers: 60 Vbeta forward and 13 Jbeta reverse. Clones were read by immunoSEQ multiplex PCR, and TCRdb kept only the in-frame ones, dropping some. This sample has approximately 140,000 clones, with around 82% found just once. The sample consisted of PBMCs. These receptors all come from a boy between 10 and 17 years old in good health and CMV-seronegative.

The gene calls are TRBV4-2 and TRBJ1-2; D might be TRBD1 (6 bases). With 6 bases removed from V and 4 bases from J, the gap between germline ends came to 9 bases. The CDR3 is made up of 12 amino acids. Germline CDR1 and CDR2: LGHNA and YNFKEQ. Here the CDR3 DNA reads TGTGCCAGCAGAAGACAGGCCTATGGCTACACCTTC. Protein: CASRRQAYGYTF.

The rearrangement joins TRBV7-7 to TRBJ2-7, with D perhaps TRBD2 (5 bases). Trimming removed 5 bases from V and 2 bases from J, with 13 bases in between. There are 14 residues in the CDR3. CDR1 SSHAT and CDR2 FNYEAQ come from the germline V gene (reference sequence). The CDR3 DNA is TGTGCCAGCAGCGAACAAGCCGGGACCTACGAGCAGTACTTC. Translating it yields CASSEQAGTYEQYF.

The DNA for the CDR3 is TGCGCCAGCAGCCATCCGGGACAGGAAACGAGCTCTGGAAACACCATATATTTT. It encodes CASSHPGQETSSGNTIYF. The chain joins TRBV4-1 to TRBJ1-3; 8 bases agree with TRBD1. This CDR3 region has 18 residues. V gave up 3 bases and J gave up 0 bases; unmatched junction bases: 10. The germline V gene encodes CDR1 MGHRA and CDR2 YSYEKL.

In its sample, this clone was seen once. The chain joins TRBV5-1 to TRBJ2-1; 7 bases map to TRBD2. The CDR3 consists of 14 residues. The germline V gene has CDR1 SGHRS and CDR2 YFSETQ. V shed 4 bases, J shed 9 bases, and the junction held 10 bases outside the gene matches. Written as DNA, the CDR3 is TGCGCCAGCAGCGCCGACAGCCGCGGGAGTGAGCAGTTCTTC. Amino acids: CASSADSRGSEQFF.

This chain joins TRBV4-3 and TRBJ1-2; D is unresolved. V lost 0 bases, J lost 5 bases, and 10 bases lay in between. CDR3 length: 14 residues. CDR1 is LGHNA and CDR2 is YSLEER in the germline V gene. The CDR3 region has the DNA TGCGCCAGCAGCCAAGATCCCCGGGAATATGGCTACACCTTC. Protein sequence: CASSQDPREYGYTF.

The V call is TRBV27, the J call TRBJ2-1, with D perhaps TRBD1 (5 bases). CDR1 is MNHEY and CDR2 is SMNVEV in the germline V gene (reference sequence). The CDR3 sequence is 12 residues long. V lost 2 bases and J 6 bases, leaving 5 bases between the germline ends. CDR3 in amino acids: CASSLGANEQFF. The DNA for the CDR3 is TGTGCCAGCAGTTTAGGGGCCAATGAGCAGTTCTTC.